The 5 T cell receptor beta chains presented below share a single source sample, sequenced in a study of shared clonotypes between healthy human individuals. The data were produced by immunoSEQ multiplex PCR, yet TCRdb's version contains in-frame clones alone and is incomplete. The sample has over a million clones, approximately 98% seen once; the top ten hold roughly 0.45%. The sequenced material came from naive CD4+ T cells sorted from blood. The subset here: CD45RA+ positively selected. Source of these receptors: a young man in good health.

The V gene is TRBV9, the J gene TRBJ2-1; tentatively, D is TRBD1 (6 bases). The CDR3 length is 16 residues. The germline CDR1 and CDR2 sequences are SGDLS and YYNGEE. Trimming pared 0 bases from V and 7 bases from J, leaving 17 bases between. The CDR3: CASSVDGRGSWNEQFF. CDR3 DNA: TGTGCCAGCAGCGTAGACGGAAGGGGGTCCTGGAATGAGCAGTTCTTC.

This chain joins TRBV6-1 and TRBJ1-2; D unclear. The CDR3 sequence is 11 residues long. V shed 1 base and J shed 14 bases, with 11 bases lying between them. The germline V gene has CDR1 MNHNS and CDR2 SASEGT. In nucleotides, the CDR3 is TGTGCCAGCAGTGAAGAACTCGTGGGGACCTTC. Protein: CASSEELVGTF.

The rearrangement joins TRBV19 to TRBJ1-1; TRBD1 might be the D (6 bases). Trimming took off 5 bases at V and 10 bases at J, with 23 bases between the two ends. The CDR3 loop spans 15 amino acids. Germline CDR1 and CDR2: LNHDA and SQIVND (reference sequence). In DNA, the CDR3 is TGTGCCAGTAGTCGCACTCCGGGACACCCCACCGTAGCTTTCTTT. It is translated as CASSRTPGHPTVAFF.

This clone was detected only once. The junction shows a germline mismatch at one end, possibly a read error. The V and J genes are TRBV5-1 and TRBJ2-1; 9 nucleotides line up with TRBD2. Germline CDR1 is SGHRS and CDR2 is YFSETQ. The CDR3 length is 15 residues. The CDR3 DNA is TGCGCCAGCAGCCGGGAAGGGACTAGCTACAATGAGCGGTTCTTC. Translation gives CASSREGTSYNERFF.

This chain uses TRBV11-2 with TRBJ2-7; 10 nucleotides align to TRBD2. V was clipped by 10 bases and J by 3 bases; unmatched bases: 12. CDR1 and CDR2 (germline): SGHAT, FQNNGV. The CDR3 extends over 15 amino acids. In DNA form, the CDR3 reads TGTGCCACCACAATGCCGGGACTAGCGCTCTACGAGCAGTACTTC. Its translation is CATTMPGLALYEQYF.